The rows below give T cell receptor beta chains drawn from one sample of a study of beta chain features in type 1 diabetes. Measured with immunoSEQ multiplex PCR; TCRdb has only the in-frame clones, and not every one. The table includes 150,000 to 200,000 clones, approximately 9% detected once. The specimen sequenced was central memory CD4+ T cells from blood. All receptors come from a woman aged 18-29 years in good health. The CDR3 runs from the conserved cysteine through the conserved F or W. Each record gives: J gene, clone size, V gene, D gene, CDR3 DNA, CDR3 protein. D genes are given only for firm matches. The size field is filled for only some rows; it gives once, few, many or a size class.

>TRBJ2-5|-|TRBV4-1|TRBD2
TGCGCCAGCAGCCCGGGACTAGCGGGGGTGGCCCAGTACTTC
CASSPGLAGVAQYF
>TRBJ1-3|-|TRBV29-1|TRBD1
TGCAGCGTGACCGGGACAGGGGGAAACACCATATATTTT
CSVTGTGGNTIYF
>TRBJ2-5|few|TRBV29-1|TRBD1
TGCAGCGTTGGCGACCCGGGACAGGGGGCGACGGAGACCCAGTACTTC
CSVGDPGQGATETQYF
>TRBJ2-5|few|TRBV2|-
TGTGCCAGCAGCCGCATGGGGGGAGAGACCCAGTACTTC
CASSRMGGETQYF
>TRBJ1-1|few|TRBV2|-
TGTGCCAGCAGTGAAGTTGAGGGCACTGAAGCTTTCTTT
CASSEVEGTEAFF
>TRBJ1-2|-|TRBV5-1|-
TGCGCCAGCAGCTCTGGGAGCTTTCGACCGCCCTATGGCTACACCTTC
CASSSGSFRPPYGYTF
>TRBJ2-1|few|TRBV9|TRBD1
TGTGCCAGCAGCGACCAACAAGGGACAGGGATGAGCTCCTACAATGAGCAGTTCTTC
CASSDQQGTGMSSYNEQFF
>TRBJ2-7|few|TRBV6-6|-
TGTGCCAGCAGTTACTCGTCAGGATCCTACGAGCAGTACTTC
CASSYSSGSYEQYF
>TRBJ1-1|few|TRBV7-9|-
TGTGCCAGCAGAAATCCACTCAGCAGGGACACTGAAGCTTTCTTT
CASRNPLSRDTEAFF
>TRBJ2-7|few|TRBV7-9|TRBD1
TGTGCCAGCAGCGAAGCGGACAGGGTAGCCTACGAGCAGTACTTC
CASSEADRVAYEQYF
>TRBJ2-7|-|TRBV19|TRBD2
TGTGCCAGTAGGCGGACTAGCGGTCATTACGAGCAGTACTTC
CASRRTSGHYEQYF
>TRBJ2-7|few|TRBV11-2|TRBD1
TGTGCCAGCACCAAATCAGGGGGCCCCTACGAGCAGTACTTC
CASTKSGGPYEQYF
>TRBJ1-1|many|TRBV6-4|-
TGTGCCAGCTCACGGGAGGAGAACACTGAAGCTTTCTTT
CASSREENTEAFF
>TRBJ2-7|-|TRBV30|-
TGTGCCTGGAGTCCCAGGGGCGACGAGCAGTACTTC
CAWSPRGDEQYF